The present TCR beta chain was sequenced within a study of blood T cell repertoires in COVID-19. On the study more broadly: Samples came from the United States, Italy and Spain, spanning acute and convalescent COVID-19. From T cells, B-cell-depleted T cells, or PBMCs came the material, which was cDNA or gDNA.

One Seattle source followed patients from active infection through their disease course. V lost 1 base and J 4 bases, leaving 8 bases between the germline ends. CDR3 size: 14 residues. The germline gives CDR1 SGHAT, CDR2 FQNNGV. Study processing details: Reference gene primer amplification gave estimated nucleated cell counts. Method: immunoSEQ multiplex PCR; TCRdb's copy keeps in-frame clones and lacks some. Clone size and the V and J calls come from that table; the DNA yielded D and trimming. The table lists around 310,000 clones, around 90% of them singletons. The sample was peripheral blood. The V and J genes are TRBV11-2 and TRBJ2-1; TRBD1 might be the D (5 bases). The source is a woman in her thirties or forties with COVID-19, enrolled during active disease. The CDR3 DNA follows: TGTGCCAGCAGCTTAGGAAGGGGTTACAATGAGCAGTTCTTC. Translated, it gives CASSLGRGYNEQFF.